A selection of T cell receptor beta chains follows, all from one sample in a study of blood T cell repertoires in COVID-19. Sequenced by immunoSEQ multiplex PCR; TCRdb stores in-frame clones only, minus some. The sample consists of roughly 350,000 clones, around nine tenths of them appearing once. The sequencing sample was made of peripheral blood. All receptors come from a woman in her 70s with COVID-19, enrolled during active disease. CDR3s include the opening cysteine and the closing phenylalanine or tryptophan. The order of the fields is D gene, J gene, clone size, V gene, CDR3 protein, CDR3 DNA. The D gene is left open where the match is weak. Expanded clones get a size class; other rows say once, few or many, or leave the size out.

NA	TRBJ1-5	NA	TRBV6-5	CASSSGARSNQPQHF	TGTGCCAGCAGTTCTGGGGCCCGAAGCAATCAGCCCCAGCATTTT
TRBD1	TRBJ1-1	NA	TRBV5-4	CASSLGGQAHLTEAFF	TGTGCCAGCAGCCTAGGGGGCCAGGCGCACCTCACTGAAGCTTTCTTT
TRBD1	TRBJ2-1	few	TRBV6-5	CASGLDRYNEQFF	TGTGCCAGCGGGTTGGACAGGTACAATGAGCAGTTCTTC
NA	TRBJ2-2	NA	TRBV27	CASSREFANTGELFF	TGTGCCAGCAGCCGGGAATTCGCGAACACCGGGGAGCTGTTTTTT
NA	TRBJ2-5	NA	TRBV27	CASSPYRFEETQYF	TGTGCCAGCAGTCCCTATCGGTTCGAAGAGACCCAGTACTTC
TRBD1	TRBJ1-2	NA	TRBV6-4	CASSPTGGPASGYTF	TGTGCCAGCAGCCCGACAGGGGGCCCTGCTTCGGGCTACACCTTC
NA	TRBJ2-7	NA	TRBV28	CASSFRYEQYF	TGTGCCAGCAGTTTCCGTTACGAGCAGTACTTC
TRBD1	TRBJ1-3	once	TRBV25-1	CASSGQGAVSGNTIYF	TGTGCCAGCAGTGGACAGGGGGCTGTCTCTGGAAACACCATATATTTT
NA	TRBJ2-1	NA	TRBV6-5	CASSPPGGLGEQFF	TGTGCCAGCAGCCCCCCAGGCGGACTTGGTGAGCAGTTCTTC
TRBD1	TRBJ2-6	NA	TRBV12-5	CASDYTRDGTVAPGANVLTF	TGTGCTAGTGACTATACCCGGGACGGGACAGTGGCCCCTGGGGCCAACGTCCTGACTTTC
TRBD2	TRBJ2-3	NA	TRBV3-1/TRBV3-2	CASSQSGGSSTDTQYF	TGTGCCAGCAGCCAAAGCGGGGGATCTAGCACAGATACGCAGTATTTT
NA	TRBJ2-1	NA	TRBV7-3	CASSFPGYEQFF	TGTGCCAGCAGCTTCCCGGGGTATGAGCAGTTCTTC
TRBD1	TRBJ1-4	NA	TRBV5-4	CASSLRAQGAGEKLFF	TGTGCCAGCAGCTTGCGTGCCCAGGGGGCCGGGGAAAAACTGTTTTTT
TRBD1	TRBJ2-6	NA	TRBV20-1	CSASRGQSLSGANVLTF	TGCAGTGCTAGTCGGGGACAGTCCCTCTCTGGGGCCAACGTCCTGACTTTC
TRBD2	TRBJ2-5	NA	TRBV6-1	CASSGGRLASQETQYF	TGTGCCAGCAGTGGGGGACGACTAGCGTCTCAAGAGACCCAGTACTTC
TRBD2	TRBJ2-7	NA	TRBV30	CAGTLAGGSYEQYF	TGTGCCGGAACCCTAGCGGGGGGGTCCTACGAGCAGTACTTC
TRBD2	TRBJ2-1	NA	TRBV7-8	CASSKRTSGGVDEQFF	TGTGCCAGCAGCAAGCGGACTAGCGGGGGGGTTGATGAGCAGTTCTTC
TRBD1	TRBJ1-6	NA	TRBV5-4	CASSGLQGAGSPLHF	TGTGCCAGCAGCGGACTACAGGGGGCCGGATCACCCCTCCACTTT
NA	TRBJ1-3	once	TRBV6-5	CASTREGVGGNTIYF	TGTGCCAGCACTCGAGAAGGGGTAGGGGGAAACACCATATATTTT
TRBD2	TRBJ2-1	NA	TRBV7-2	CASSFQRGDNEQFF	TGTGCCAGCAGCTTCCAGCGGGGGGACAATGAGCAGTTCTTC
NA	TRBJ1-2	NA	TRBV7-8	CASSGRRDQQGYGYTF	TGTGCCAGCAGTGGCAGGCGAGACCAACAGGGCTATGGCTACACCTTC
TRBD1	TRBJ1-2	few	TRBV12-5	CASGLEGAYGYTF	TGTGCTAGTGGTTTGGAGGGGGCCTATGGCTACACCTTC
NA	TRBJ1-1	NA	TRBV27	CASSAGLVGAAFF	TGTGCCAGCAGTGCGGGACTTGTCGGCGCGGCTTTCTTT
NA	TRBJ1-1	NA	TRBV6-5	CASGSLGRTEAFF	TGTGCCAGCGGGAGCCTCGGTAGGACTGAAGCTTTCTTT
TRBD1	TRBJ2-1	NA	TRBV5-1	CASLDGTGHGEQFF	TGCGCCAGCTTAGATGGGACAGGGCACGGTGAGCAGTTCTTC
TRBD2	TRBJ2-1	NA	TRBV19	CASSPTSGFYNEQFF	TGTGCCAGTAGCCCTACTAGCGGATTTTACAATGAGCAGTTCTTC
NA	TRBJ1-1	few	TRBV28	CASSVGHQALEAFF	TGTGCCAGCTCGGTGGGACACCAAGCCCTTGAAGCTTTCTTT
NA	TRBJ2-2	NA	TRBV11-2	CASSLELNTGELFF	TGTGCCAGCAGCTTAGAACTGAACACCGGGGAGCTGTTTTTT
TRBD1	TRBJ2-3	NA	TRBV5-1	CASTGQVVGDTQYF	TGCGCCAGCACTGGACAGGTTGTAGGAGATACGCAGTATTTT
NA	TRBJ2-5	NA	TRBV18	CASSPPPRGETQYF	TGTGCCAGCTCACCCCCACCCCGGGGGGAGACCCAGTACTTC
NA	TRBJ1-2	few	TRBV24-1	CATSGPGPIYGYTF	TGTGCCACCAGTGGACCGGGTCCTATCTATGGCTACACCTTC
TRBD1	TRBJ1-2	NA	TRBV6-5	CASSYGTGTYGYTF	TGTGCCAGCAGTTACGGGACAGGTACCTATGGCTACACCTTC
TRBD1	TRBJ2-1	NA	TRBV28	CASSLGTGTGINEQFF	TGTGCCAGCAGTTTAGGGACCGGGACAGGGATCAATGAGCAGTTCTTC
NA	TRBJ1-2	NA	TRBV6-1	CASSEESTENYGYTF	TGTGCCAGCAGTGAAGAGTCAACGGAGAACTATGGCTACACCTTC
NA	TRBJ1-2	NA	TRBV3-1/TRBV3-2	CASSQGEYGYTF	TGTGCCAGCAGCCAAGGGGAGTATGGCTACACCTTC
TRBD1	TRBJ1-1	once	TRBV7-9	CASSFRQGTEAFF	TGTGCCAGCAGCTTCCGACAGGGTACTGAAGCTTTCTTT
TRBD2	TRBJ2-3	NA	TRBV11-2	CASSIYGGGIDTQYF	TGTGCCAGCAGTATTTATGGGGGGGGAATAGATACGCAGTATTTT
TRBD1	TRBJ2-1	NA	TRBV29-1	CADREPTLSYNEQFF	TGCGCCGACAGGGAACCGACCCTCTCCTACAATGAGCAGTTCTTC
TRBD1	TRBJ2-1	NA	TRBV4-1	CASKSTRTGDSYNEQFF	TGCGCCAGCAAGTCTACCCGGACAGGGGACTCCTACAATGAGCAGTTCTTC
TRBD1	TRBJ2-3	NA	TRBV19	CASSIRDRGTDTQYF	TGTGCCAGTAGTATACGGGACAGGGGTACAGATACGCAGTATTTT
TRBD1	TRBJ1-1	NA	TRBV6-6	CASSLTGEKNTEAFF	TGTGCCAGCAGTCTGACAGGGGAGAAGAACACTGAAGCTTTCTTT
TRBD1	TRBJ2-7	NA	TRBV5-1	CASSHLGTGGWYEQYF	TGCGCCAGCAGCCATCTGGGGACAGGGGGATGGTACGAGCAGTACTTC
TRBD2	TRBJ2-1	NA	TRBV6-2/TRBV6-3	CASSPGGPSSYNEQFF	TGTGCCAGCAGTCCGGGGGGGCCCAGCTCCTACAATGAGCAGTTCTTC
TRBD1	TRBJ1-6	few	TRBV7-3	CASSRDRGDSPLHF	TGTGCCAGCAGCAGGGACAGGGGTGACTCACCCCTCCACTTT
NA	TRBJ2-7	NA	TRBV18	CASSSADGTYEQYF	TGTGCCAGCTCAAGTGCGGACGGGACCTACGAGCAGTACTTC
NA	TRBJ1-1	NA	TRBV27	CASSLSVGRTEAFF	TGTGCCAGCAGTTTATCGGTGGGCCGTACTGAAGCTTTCTTT
NA	TRBJ1-6	few	TRBV6-1	CASSERGGVNSPLHF	TGTGCCAGCAGTGAACGTGGAGGAGTTAATTCACCCCTCCACTTT
TRBD1	TRBJ1-1	NA	TRBV5-1	CASSWGQGDTEAFF	TGCGCCAGCAGCTGGGGACAGGGAGACACTGAAGCTTTCTTT
NA	TRBJ1-5	NA	TRBV21-1	CASTHRDRERVSNQPQHF	TGTGCCAGCACTCACCGGGACAGGGAACGGGTCAGCAATCAGCCCCAGCATTTT
TRBD1	TRBJ1-1	NA	TRBV28	CASSTRTGLNTEAFF	TGTGCCAGCAGTACGAGGACAGGGTTGAACACTGAAGCTTTCTTT
TRBD1	TRBJ1-1	NA	TRBV5-1	CASSPVFGQGHTEAFF	TGCGCCAGCAGTCCCGTTTTCGGACAGGGTCACACTGAAGCTTTCTTT
NA	TRBJ1-6	NA	TRBV6-4	CASRGLEGFYNSPLHF	TGTGCCAGCAGGGGACTCGAGGGGTTCTATAATTCACCCCTCCACTTT